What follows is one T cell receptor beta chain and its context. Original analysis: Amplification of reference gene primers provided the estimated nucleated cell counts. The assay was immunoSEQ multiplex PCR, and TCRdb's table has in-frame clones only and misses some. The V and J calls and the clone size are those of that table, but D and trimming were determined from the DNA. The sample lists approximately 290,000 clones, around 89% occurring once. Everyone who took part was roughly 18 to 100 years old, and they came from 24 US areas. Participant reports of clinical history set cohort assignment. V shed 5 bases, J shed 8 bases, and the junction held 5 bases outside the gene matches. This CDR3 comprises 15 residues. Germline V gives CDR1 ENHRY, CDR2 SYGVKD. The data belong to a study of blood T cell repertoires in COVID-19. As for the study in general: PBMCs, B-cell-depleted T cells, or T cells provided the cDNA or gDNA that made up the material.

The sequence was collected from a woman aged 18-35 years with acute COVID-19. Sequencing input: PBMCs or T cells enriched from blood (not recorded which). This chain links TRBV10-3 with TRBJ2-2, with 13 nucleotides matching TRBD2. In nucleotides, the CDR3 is TGTGCCATCAGTTGGACTAGCGGGAGTCATGGGGAGCTGTTTTTT. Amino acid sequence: CAISWTSGSHGELFF.